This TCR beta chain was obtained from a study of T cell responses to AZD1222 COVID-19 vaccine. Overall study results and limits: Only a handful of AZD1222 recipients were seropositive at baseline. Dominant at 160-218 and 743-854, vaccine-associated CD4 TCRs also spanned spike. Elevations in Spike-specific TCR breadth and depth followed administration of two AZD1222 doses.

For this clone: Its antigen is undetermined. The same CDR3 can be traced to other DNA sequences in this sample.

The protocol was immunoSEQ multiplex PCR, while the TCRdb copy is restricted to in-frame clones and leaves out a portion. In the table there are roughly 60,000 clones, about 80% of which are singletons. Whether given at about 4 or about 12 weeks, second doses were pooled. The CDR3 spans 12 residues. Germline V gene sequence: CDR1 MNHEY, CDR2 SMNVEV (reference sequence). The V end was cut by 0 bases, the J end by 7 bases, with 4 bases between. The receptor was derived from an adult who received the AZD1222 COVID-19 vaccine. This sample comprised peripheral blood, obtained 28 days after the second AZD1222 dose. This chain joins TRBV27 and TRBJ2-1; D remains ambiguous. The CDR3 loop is CASSLSSNEQFF. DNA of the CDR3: TGTGCCAGCAGTTTATCCTCAAATGAGCAGTTCTTC.